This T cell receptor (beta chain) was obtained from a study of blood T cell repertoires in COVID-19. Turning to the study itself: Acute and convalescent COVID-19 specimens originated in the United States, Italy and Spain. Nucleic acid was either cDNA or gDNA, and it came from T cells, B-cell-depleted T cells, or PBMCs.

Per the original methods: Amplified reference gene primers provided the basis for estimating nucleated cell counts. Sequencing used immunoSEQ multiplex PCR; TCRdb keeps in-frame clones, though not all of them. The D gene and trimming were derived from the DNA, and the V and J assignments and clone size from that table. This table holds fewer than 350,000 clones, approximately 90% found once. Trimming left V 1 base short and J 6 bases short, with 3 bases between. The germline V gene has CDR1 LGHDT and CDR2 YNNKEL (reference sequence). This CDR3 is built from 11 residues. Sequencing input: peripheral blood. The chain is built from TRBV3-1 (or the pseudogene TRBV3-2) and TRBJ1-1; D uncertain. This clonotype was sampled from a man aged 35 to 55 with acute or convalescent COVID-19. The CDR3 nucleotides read TGTGCCAGCAGCCAAGTCTCTGAAGCTTTCTTT. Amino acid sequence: CASSQVSEAFF.